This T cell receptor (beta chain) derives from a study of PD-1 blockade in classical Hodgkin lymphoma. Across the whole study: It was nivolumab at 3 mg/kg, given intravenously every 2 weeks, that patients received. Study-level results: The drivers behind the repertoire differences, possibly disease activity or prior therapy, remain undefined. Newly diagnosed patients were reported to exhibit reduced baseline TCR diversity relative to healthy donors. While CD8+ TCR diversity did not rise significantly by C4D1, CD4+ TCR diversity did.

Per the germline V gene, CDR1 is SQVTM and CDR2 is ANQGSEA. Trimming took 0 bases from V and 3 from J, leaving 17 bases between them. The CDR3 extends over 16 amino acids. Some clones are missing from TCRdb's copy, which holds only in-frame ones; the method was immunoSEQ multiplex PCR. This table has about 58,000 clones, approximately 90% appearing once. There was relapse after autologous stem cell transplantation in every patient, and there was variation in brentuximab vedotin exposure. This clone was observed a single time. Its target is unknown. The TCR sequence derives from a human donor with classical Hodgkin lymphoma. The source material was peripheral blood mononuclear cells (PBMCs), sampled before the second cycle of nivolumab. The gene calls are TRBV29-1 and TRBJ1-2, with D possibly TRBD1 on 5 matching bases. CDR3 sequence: CSVEEYNRGRDYGYTF. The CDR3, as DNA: TGCAGCGTTGAAGAGTACAATAGGGGTAGGGACTATGGCTACACCTTC.